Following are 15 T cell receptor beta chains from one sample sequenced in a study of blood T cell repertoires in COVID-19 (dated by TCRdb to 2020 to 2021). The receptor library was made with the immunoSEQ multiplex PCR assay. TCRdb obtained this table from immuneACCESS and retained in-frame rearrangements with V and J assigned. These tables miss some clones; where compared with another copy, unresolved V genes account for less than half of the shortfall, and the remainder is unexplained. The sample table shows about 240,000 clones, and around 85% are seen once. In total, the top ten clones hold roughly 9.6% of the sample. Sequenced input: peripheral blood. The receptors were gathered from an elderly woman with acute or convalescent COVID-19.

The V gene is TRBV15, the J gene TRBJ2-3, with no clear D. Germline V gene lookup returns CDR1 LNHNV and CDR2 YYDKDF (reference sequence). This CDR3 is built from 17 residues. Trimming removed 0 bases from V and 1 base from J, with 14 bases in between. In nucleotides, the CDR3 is TGTGCCACCAGCAGAGATATTGAAGCCACAGGCACAGATACGCAGTATTTT. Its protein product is CATSRDIEATGTDTQYF. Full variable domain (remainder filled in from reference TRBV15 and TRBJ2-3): DAMVIQNPRYQVTQFGKPVTLSCSQTLNHNVMYWYQQKSSQAPKLLFHYYDKDFNNEADTPDNFQSRRPNTSFCFLDIRSPGLGDTAMYLCATSRDIEATGTDTQYFGPGTRLTVL.

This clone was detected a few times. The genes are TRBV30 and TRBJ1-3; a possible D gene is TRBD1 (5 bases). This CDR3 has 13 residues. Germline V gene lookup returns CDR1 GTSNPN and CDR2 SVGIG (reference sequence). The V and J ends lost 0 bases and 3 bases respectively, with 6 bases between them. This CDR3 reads CAWSVGLGNTIYF. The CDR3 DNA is TGTGCCTGGAGTGTGGGGCTTGGAAACACCATATATTTT.

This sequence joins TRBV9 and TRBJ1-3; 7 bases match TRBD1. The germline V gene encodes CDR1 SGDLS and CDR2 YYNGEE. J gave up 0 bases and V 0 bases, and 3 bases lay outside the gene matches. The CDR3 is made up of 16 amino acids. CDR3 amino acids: CASSVGDSYSGNTIYF. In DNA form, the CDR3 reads TGTGCCAGCAGCGTAGGGGACAGTTACTCTGGAAACACCATATATTTT.

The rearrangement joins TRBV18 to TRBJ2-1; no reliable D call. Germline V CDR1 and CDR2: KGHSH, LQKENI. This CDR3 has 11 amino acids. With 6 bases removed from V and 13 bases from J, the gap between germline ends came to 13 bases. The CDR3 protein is CASSLERPQFF. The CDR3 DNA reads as TGTGCCAGCTCCCTGGAGAGGCCTCAGTTCTTC.

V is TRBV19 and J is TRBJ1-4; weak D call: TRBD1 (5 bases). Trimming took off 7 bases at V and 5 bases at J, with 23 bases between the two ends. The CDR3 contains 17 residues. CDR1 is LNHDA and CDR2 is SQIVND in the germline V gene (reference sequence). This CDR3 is CASIKKGREGLNEKLFF. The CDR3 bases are TGTGCCAGTATTAAAAAGGGCAGGGAAGGCCTAAATGAAAAACTGTTTTTT. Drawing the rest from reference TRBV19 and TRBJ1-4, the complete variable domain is DGGITQSPKYLFRKEGQNVTLSCEQNLNHDAMYWYRQDPGQGLRLIYYSQIVNDFQKGDIAEGYSVSREKKESFPLTVTSAQKNPTAFYLCASIKKGREGLNEKLFFGSGTQLSVL.

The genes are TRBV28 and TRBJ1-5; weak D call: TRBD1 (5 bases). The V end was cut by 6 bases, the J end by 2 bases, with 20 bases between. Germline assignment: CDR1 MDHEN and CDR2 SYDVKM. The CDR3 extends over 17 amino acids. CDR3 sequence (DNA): TGTGCCAGCAGGACTCCCCGGTTTGGGGCTGGCAATCAGCCCCAGCATTTT. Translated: CASRTPRFGAGNQPQHF.

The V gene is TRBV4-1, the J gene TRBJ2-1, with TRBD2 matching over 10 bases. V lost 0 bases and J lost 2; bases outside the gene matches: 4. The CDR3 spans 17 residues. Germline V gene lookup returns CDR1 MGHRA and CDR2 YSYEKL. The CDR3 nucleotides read TGCGCCAGCAGCCAAGATATGCTAGCGGGGGCCTACAATGAGCAGTTCTTC. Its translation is CASSQDMLAGAYNEQFF.

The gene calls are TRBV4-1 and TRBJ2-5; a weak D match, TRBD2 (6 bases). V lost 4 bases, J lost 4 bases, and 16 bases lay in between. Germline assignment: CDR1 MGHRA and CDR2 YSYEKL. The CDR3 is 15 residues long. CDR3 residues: CASSLFGLGGETQYF. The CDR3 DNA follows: TGCGCCAGCAGCCTCTTTGGATTGGGGGGAGAGACCCAGTACTTC.

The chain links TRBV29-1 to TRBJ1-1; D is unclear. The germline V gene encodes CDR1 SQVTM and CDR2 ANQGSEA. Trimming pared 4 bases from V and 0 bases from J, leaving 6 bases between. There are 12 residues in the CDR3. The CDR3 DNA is TGCAGCGTTGGAGGGTTGAACACTGAAGCTTTCTTT. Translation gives CSVGGLNTEAFF.

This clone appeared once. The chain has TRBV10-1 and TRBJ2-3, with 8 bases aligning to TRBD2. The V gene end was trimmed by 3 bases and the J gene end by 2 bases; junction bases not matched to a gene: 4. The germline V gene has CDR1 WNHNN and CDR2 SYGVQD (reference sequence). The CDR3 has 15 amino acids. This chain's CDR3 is CASSEAGDPTDTQYF. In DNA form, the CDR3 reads TGCGCCAGCAGTGAAGCGGGGGACCCCACAGATACGCAGTATTTT.

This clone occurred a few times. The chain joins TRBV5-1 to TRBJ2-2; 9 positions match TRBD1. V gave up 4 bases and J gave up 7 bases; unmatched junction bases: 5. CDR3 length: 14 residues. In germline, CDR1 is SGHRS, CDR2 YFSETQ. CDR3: CASSRDRAGGELFF. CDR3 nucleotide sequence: TGCGCCAGCAGCCGGGACAGGGCCGGCGGGGAGCTGTTTTTT. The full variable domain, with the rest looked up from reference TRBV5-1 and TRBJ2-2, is KAGVTQTPRYLIKTRGQQVTLSCSPISGHRSVSWYQQTPGQGLQFLFEYFSETQRNKGNFPGRFSGRQFSNSRSEMNVSTLELGDSALYLCASSRDRAGGELFFGEGSRLTVL.

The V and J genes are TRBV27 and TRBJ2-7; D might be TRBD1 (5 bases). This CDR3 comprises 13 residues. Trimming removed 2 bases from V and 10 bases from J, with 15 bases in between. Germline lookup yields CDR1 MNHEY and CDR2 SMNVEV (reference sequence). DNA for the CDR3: TGTGCCAGCAGTTTACGGTACTCAGGGTTACAGTACTTC. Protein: CASSLRYSGLQYF.

CDR3 protein: CASSSPSGGIPDTQYF. The CDR3 bases are TGTGCCAGCAGTTCCCCTAGCGGGGGGATCCCAGATACGCAGTATTTT. The chain employs TRBV28 and TRBJ2-3; TRBD2 matches at 11 bases. The V gene end was trimmed by 4 bases and the J gene end by 4 bases; junction bases not matched to a gene: 7. Germline V CDR1 and CDR2: MDHEN, SYDVKM. The CDR3 is made up of 16 amino acids.

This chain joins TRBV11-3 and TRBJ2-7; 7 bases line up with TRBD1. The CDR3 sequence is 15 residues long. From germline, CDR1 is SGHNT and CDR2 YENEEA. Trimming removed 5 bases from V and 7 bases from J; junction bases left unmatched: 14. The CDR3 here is CASSKDRVLLAEQYF. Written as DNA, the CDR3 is TGTGCCAGCAGCAAAGACAGGGTCCTACTGGCGGAGCAGTACTTC.

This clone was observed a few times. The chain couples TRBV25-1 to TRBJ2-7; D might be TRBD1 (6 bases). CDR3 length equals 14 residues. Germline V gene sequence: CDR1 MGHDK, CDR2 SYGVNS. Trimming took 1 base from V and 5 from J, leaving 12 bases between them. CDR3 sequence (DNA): TGTGCCAGCAGTGAATGGGAACAGGGTCACGAGCAGTACTTC. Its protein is CASSEWEQGHEQYF.